This T cell receptor (beta chain) was obtained from a study of T cell changes during pregnancy in multiple sclerosis. The V gene lost 2 bases and the J gene lost 0 bases, with 9 bases spanning the gap. This CDR3 spans 15 amino acids. The germline V gene has CDR1 SGHNT and CDR2 YYREEE (reference sequence). Measured with immunoSEQ multiplex PCR; TCRdb has only the in-frame clones, and not every one. The profile covers 40,000 or so clones, with around 90% appearing a single time and 0.56% taken by the ten largest. The sequence was obtained from a female donor with multiple sclerosis, enrolled in a pregnancy study. The material sequenced was CD4+ T cells from peripheral blood mononuclear cells, taken before pregnancy. The V and J genes are TRBV5-4 and TRBJ2-1; D is possibly TRBD2 (5 bases). The CDR3 spells CASSFRTFSYNEQFF. DNA for the CDR3: TGTGCCAGCAGCTTCAGGACTTTCTCCTACAATGAGCAGTTCTTC.